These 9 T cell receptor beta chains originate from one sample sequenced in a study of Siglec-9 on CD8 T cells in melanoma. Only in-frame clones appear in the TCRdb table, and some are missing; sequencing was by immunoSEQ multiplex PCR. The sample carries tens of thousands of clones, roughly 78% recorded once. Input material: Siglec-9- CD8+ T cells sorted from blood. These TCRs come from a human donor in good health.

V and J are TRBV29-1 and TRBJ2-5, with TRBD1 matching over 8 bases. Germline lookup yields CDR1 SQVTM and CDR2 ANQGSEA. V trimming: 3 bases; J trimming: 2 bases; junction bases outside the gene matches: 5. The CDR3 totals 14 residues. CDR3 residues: CSVERTGRQETQYF. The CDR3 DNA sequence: TGCAGCGTTGAGCGGACAGGGAGGCAAGAGACCCAGTACTTC. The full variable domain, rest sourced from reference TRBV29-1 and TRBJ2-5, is SAVISQKPSRDICQRGTSLTIQCQVDSQVTMMFWYRQQPGQSLTLIATANQGSEATYESGFVIDKFPISRPNLTFSTLTVSNMSPEDSSIYLCSVERTGRQETQYFGPGTRLLVL.

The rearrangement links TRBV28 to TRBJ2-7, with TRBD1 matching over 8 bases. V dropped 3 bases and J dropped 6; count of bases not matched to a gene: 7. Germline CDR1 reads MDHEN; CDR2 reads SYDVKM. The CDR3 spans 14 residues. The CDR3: CASSFLDRVAEQYF. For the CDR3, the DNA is TGTGCCAGCAGTTTCTTGGACAGGGTTGCCGAGCAGTACTTC. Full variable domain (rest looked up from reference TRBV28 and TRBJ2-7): DVKVTQSSRYLVKRTGEKVFLECVQDMDHENMFWYRQDPGLGLRLIYFSYDVKMKEKGDIPEGYSVSREKKERFSLILESASTNQTSMYLCASSFLDRVAEQYFGPGTRLTVT.

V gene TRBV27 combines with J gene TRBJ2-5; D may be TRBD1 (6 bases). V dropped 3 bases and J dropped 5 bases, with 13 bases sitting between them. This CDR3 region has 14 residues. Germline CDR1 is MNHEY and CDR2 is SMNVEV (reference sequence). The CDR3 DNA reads TGTGCCAGCAGTTTGTCAGGGGCAGGTGAGACCCAGTACTTC. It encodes CASSLSGAGETQYF.

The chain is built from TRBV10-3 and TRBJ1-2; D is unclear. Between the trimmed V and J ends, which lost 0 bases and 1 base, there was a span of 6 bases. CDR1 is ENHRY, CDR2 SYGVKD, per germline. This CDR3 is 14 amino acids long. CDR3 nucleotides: TGTGCCATCAGTGAGTCGCCAGATAACTATGGCTACACCTTC. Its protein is CAISESPDNYGYTF.

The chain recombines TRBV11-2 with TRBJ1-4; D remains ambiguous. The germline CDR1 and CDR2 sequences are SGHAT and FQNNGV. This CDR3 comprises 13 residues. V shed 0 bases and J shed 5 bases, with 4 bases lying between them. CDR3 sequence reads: CASSLESNEKLFF. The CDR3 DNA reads TGTGCCAGCAGCTTAGAATCGAATGAAAAACTGTTTTTT.

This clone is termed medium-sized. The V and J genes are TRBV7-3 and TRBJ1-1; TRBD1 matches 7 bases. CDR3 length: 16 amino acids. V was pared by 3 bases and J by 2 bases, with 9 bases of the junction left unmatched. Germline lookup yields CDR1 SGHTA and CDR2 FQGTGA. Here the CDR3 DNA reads TGTGCCAGCAGCTTTGCGCTCGGGACAGCCAACACTGAAGCTTTCTTT. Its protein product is CASSFALGTANTEAFF.

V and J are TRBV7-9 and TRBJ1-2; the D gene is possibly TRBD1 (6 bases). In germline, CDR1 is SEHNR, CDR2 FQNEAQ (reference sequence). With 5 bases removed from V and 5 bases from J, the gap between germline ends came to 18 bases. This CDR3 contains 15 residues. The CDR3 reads CASSPSGQLQYGYTF. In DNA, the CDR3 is TGTGCCAGCAGCCCAAGCGGACAGCTACAATATGGCTACACCTTC.

CDR3 region: CASSSGGGAFEQFF. The CDR3 DNA is TGCGCCAGCAGCTCCGGCGGGGGGGCTTTTGAGCAGTTCTTC. V gene TRBV5-1 combines with J gene TRBJ2-1, with TRBD2 identical over 9 bases. The V gene's germline CDR1 is SGHRS and CDR2 YFSETQ. V gave up 3 bases and J gave up 9 bases; unmatched junction bases: 7. The CDR3 length is 14 residues. Drawing the rest from reference TRBV5-1 and TRBJ2-1, the complete variable domain is KAGVTQTPRYLIKTRGQQVTLSCSPISGHRSVSWYQQTPGQGLQFLFEYFSETQRNKGNFPGRFSGRQFSNSRSEMNVSTLELGDSALYLCASSSGGGAFEQFFGPGTRLTVL.

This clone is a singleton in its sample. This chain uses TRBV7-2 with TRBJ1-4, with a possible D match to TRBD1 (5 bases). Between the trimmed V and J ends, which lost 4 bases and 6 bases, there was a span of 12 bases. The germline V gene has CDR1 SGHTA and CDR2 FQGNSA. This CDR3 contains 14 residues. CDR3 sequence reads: CASSSDRSYEKLFF. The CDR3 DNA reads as TGTGCCAGCAGCTCAGACAGAAGTTATGAAAAACTGTTTTTT.